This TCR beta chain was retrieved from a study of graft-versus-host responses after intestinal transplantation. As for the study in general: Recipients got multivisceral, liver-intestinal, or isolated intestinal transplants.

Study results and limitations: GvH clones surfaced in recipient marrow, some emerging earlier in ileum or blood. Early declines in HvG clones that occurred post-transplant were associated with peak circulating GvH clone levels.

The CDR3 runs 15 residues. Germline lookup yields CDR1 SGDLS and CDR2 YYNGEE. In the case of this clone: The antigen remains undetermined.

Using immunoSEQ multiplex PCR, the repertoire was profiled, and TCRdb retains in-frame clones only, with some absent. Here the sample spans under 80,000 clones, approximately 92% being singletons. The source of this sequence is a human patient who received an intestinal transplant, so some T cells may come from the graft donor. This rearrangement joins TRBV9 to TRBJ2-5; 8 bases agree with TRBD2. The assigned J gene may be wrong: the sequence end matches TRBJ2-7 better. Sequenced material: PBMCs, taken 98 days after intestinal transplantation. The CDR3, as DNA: TGTGCCAGCAGCGTAGAGCCAGCGGGAGTCTACGAGCAGTACTTC. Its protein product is CASSVEPAGVYEQYF.